A single sample is the source of the 11 T cell receptor beta chains below, sequenced in a study of T cell responses to AZD1222 COVID-19 vaccine. The assay was immunoSEQ multiplex PCR, and TCRdb's table has in-frame clones only and misses some. This table holds tens of thousands of clones, about 85% found once. The specimen was peripheral blood, collected on day 0 of AZD1222 vaccination. Receptor source: an adult in good health.

This clone was observed a handful of times. This sequence joins TRBV29-1 and TRBJ2-2; 8 bases align to TRBD1. V lost 7 bases, J lost 7 bases, and 14 bases stayed unmatched. The CDR3 totals 15 residues. Germline-derived CDR1 and CDR2 are SQVTM and ANQGSEA. The CDR3 DNA reads TGCAGCGCCAAACGCGGGGACAGGTCTCTCGGGGAGCTGTTTTTT. Its translation is CSAKRGDRSLGELFF.

To note about this clone: The germline gene is not matched at one end of the junction; a read error may be the cause. V and J are TRBV19 and TRBJ1-4; D possibly corresponds to TRBD1 (5 bases). Germline V CDR1 and CDR2: LNHDA, SQIVND (reference sequence). CDR3 length equals 15 residues. CDR3 in DNA: TGTGCCAGTAGTCTAGAGGGACGATACGGAGAAAAACTGTTTTTT. Translation: CASSLEGRYGEKLFF.

J is TRBJ2-2 and V is TRBV19, with 7 bases lining up with TRBD1. This CDR3 region has 16 residues. Germline CDR1 reads LNHDA; CDR2 reads SQIVND (reference sequence). V trimming: 10 bases; J trimming: 3 bases; junction bases outside the gene matches: 14. CDR3 DNA sequence: TGTGCCACTACCCGCGTCAGGGGGTGGGACACCGGGGAGCTGTTTTTT. This codes for CATTRVRGWDTGELFF. The whole variable domain, remainder taken from reference TRBV19 and TRBJ2-2, is DGGITQSPKYLFRKEGQNVTLSCEQNLNHDAMYWYRQDPGQGLRLIYYSQIVNDFQKGDIAEGYSVSREKKESFPLTVTSAQKNPTAFYLCATTRVRGWDTGELFFGEGSRLTVL.

The chain couples TRBV27 to TRBJ2-1; the match to TRBD1 covers 9 bases. Germline V gene lookup returns CDR1 MNHEY and CDR2 SMNVEV (reference sequence). Trimming took 4 bases from V and 7 from J; bases not matched to a gene: 2. CDR3 length: 13 amino acids. The CDR3 reads CASSYGTGNEQFF. The CDR3 DNA follows: TGTGCCAGCAGTTACGGGACAGGGAATGAGCAGTTCTTC.

The V call is TRBV18, the J call TRBJ1-1, with 12 bases lining up with TRBD1. The germline V gene has CDR1 KGHSH and CDR2 LQKENI. This CDR3 is 16 amino acids long. V gave up 4 bases and J gave up 10 bases; unmatched junction bases: 13. The CDR3 spells CASSLTTGTGGFRAFF. The CDR3 bases are TGTGCCAGCTCACTGACCACCGGGACAGGGGGCTTTCGAGCTTTCTTT.

The chain uses TRBV6-5 and TRBJ1-2, with 8 bases lining up with TRBD1. Trimming at V came to 7 bases and at J to 10 bases, leaving 14 bases not matched to a gene. CDR1 is MNHEY, CDR2 SVGAGI, per germline. The CDR3 has 14 residues. CDR3 in DNA: TGTGCCAGCACCCACAGGGGGGCAGCGGGGGACTACACCTTC. Translated, it gives CASTHRGAAGDYTF.

The V and J genes are TRBV14 and TRBJ1-1, with a possible D match to TRBD1 (5 bases). There are 15 residues in the CDR3. Germline V lookup: CDR1 SGHDN, CDR2 FVKESK. Between the trimmed V and J ends, which lost 4 bases and 0 bases, there was a span of 12 bases. The CDR3: CASSRTRDLNTEAFF. The CDR3 DNA reads as TGTGCCAGCAGCCGCACCCGGGACCTGAACACTGAAGCTTTCTTT. The variable domain in full, with the rest retrieved from reference TRBV14 and TRBJ1-1, is EAGVTQFPSHSVIEKGQTVTLRCDPISGHDNLYWYRRVMGKEIKFLLHFVKESKQDESGMPNNRFLAERTGGTYSTLKVQPAELEDSGVYFCASSRTRDLNTEAFFGQGTRLTVV.

This clone has only one observation. The V call is TRBV9, the J call TRBJ2-5; 7 bases are shared with TRBD2. The CDR3 runs 14 residues. Germline V gene data show CDR1 as SGDLS and CDR2 as YYNGEE. J was trimmed by 8 bases and V by 0 bases; bases with no gene match: 7. CDR3 bases: TGTGCCAGCAGCGTAGGAGGGGAGGGAATTACCCAGTACTTC. Protein sequence: CASSVGGEGITQYF.

The chain combines TRBV28 with TRBJ1-5; no firm D call. The CDR3 is made up of 12 amino acids. With 3 bases removed from V and 7 bases from J, the gap between germline ends came to 7 bases. CDR1 and CDR2 from the germline V gene are MDHEN and SYDVKM. The CDR3 spells CASSFNGQPQHF. The DNA for the CDR3 is TGTGCCAGCAGTTTTAACGGGCAGCCCCAGCATTTT.

V and J are TRBV27 and TRBJ1-2, with 7 bases that match TRBD1. The trim removed 4 bases at V and 7 bases at J, leaving 6 bases unmatched. This CDR3 region has 13 residues. CDR1 MNHEY and CDR2 SMNVEV come from the germline V gene (reference sequence). The CDR3 reads CASSSRQGSGYTF. The CDR3 nucleotides are TGTGCCAGCAGTTCAAGACAGGGTAGTGGCTACACCTTC.

The chain couples TRBV18 to TRBJ1-2; no definite D call. V was cut by 0 bases and J by 4 bases, with 9 bases left in between. There are 14 residues in the CDR3. Germline V gene data show CDR1 as KGHSH and CDR2 as LQKENI. As DNA, the CDR3 is TGTGCCAGCTCACCACCACTCTCAGGCTATGGCTACACCTTC. Amino acid sequence: CASSPPLSGYGYTF.